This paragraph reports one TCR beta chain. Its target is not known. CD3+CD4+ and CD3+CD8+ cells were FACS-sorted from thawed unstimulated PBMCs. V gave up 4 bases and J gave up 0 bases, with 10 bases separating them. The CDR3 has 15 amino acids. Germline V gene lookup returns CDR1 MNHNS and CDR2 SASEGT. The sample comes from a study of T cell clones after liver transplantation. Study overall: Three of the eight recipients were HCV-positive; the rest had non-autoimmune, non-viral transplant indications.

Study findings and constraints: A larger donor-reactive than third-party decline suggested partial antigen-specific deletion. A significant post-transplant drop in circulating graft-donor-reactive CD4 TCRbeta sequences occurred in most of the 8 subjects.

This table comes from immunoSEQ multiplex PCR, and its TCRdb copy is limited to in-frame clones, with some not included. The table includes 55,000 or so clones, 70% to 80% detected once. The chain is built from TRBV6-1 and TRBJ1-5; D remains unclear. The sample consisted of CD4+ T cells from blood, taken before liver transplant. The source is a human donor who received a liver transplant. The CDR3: CASSGAGNSNQPQHF. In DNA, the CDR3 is TGTGCCAGCAGTGGGGCAGGCAATAGCAATCAGCCCCAGCATTTT.